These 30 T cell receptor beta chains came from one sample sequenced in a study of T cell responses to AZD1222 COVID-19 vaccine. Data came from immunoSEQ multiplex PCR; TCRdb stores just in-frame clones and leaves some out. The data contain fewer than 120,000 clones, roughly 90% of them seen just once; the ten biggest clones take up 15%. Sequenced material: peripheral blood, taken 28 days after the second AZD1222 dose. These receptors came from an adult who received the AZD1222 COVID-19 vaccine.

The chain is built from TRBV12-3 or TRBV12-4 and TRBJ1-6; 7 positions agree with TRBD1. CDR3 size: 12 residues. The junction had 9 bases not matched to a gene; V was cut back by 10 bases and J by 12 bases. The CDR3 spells CAIRHRGLPLHF. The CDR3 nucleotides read TGTGCCATAAGGCACAGGGGATTACCCCTCCACTTT.

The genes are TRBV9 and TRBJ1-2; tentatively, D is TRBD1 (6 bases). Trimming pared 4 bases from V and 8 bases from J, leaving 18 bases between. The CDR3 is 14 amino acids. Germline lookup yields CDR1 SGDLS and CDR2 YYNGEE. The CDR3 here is CASSNRVYGEGYTF. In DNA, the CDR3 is TGTGCCAGCAGCAACAGGGTCTATGGAGAGGGCTACACCTTC.

The CDR3 DNA is TGTGCCAGTGGGGCGAATGGCTACACCTTC. This encodes CASGANGYTF. The chain recombines TRBV9 with TRBJ1-2, with TRBD1 as a possible D gene (5 bases). V lost 8 bases and J lost 6, with 8 bases in between. Germline assignment: CDR1 SGDLS and CDR2 YYNGEE. The CDR3 has 10 residues.

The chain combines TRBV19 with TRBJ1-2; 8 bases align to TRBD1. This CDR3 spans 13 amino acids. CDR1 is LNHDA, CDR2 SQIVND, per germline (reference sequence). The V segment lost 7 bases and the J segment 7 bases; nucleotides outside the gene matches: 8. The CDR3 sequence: CASMETGEGGYTF. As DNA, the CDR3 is TGTGCCAGTATGGAGACAGGGGAAGGTGGCTACACCTTC.

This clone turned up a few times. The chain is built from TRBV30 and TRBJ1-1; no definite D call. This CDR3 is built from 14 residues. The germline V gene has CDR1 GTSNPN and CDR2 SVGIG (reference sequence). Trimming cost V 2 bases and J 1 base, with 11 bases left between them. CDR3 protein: CAWSRFSPNTEAFF. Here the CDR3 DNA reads TGTGCCTGGAGTCGGTTCAGCCCGAACACTGAAGCTTTCTTT. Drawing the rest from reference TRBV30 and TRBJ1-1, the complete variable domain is SQTIHQWPATLVQPVGSPLSLECTVEGTSNPNLYWYRQAAGRGLQLLFYSVGIGQISSEVPQNLSASRPQDRQFILSSKKLLLSDSGFYLCAWSRFSPNTEAFFGQGTRLTVV.

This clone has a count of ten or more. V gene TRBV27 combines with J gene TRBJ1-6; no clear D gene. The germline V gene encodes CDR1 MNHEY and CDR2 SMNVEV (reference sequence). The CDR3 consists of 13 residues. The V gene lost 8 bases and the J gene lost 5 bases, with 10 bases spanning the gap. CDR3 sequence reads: CASRPANNSPLHF. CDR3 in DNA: TGTGCCAGCCGTCCGGCTAATAATTCACCCCTCCACTTT.

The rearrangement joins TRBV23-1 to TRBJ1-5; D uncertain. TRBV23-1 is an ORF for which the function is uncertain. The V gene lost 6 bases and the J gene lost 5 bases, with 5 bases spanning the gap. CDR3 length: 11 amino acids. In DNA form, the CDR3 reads TGCGCCAGCAGCAAACATCAGCCCCAGCATTTT. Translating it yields CASSKHQPQHF.

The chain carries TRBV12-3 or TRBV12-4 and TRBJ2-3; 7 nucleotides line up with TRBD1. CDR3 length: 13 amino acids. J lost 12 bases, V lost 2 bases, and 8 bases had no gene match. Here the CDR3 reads CASSLIPWDRQYF. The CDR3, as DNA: TGTGCCAGCAGTTTAATTCCCTGGGACAGACAGTATTTT.

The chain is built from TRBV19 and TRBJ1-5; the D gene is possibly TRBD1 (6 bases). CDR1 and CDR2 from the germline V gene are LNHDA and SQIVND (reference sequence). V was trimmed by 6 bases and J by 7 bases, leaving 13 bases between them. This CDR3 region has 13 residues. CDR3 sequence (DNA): TGTGCCAGTAGAACAGGGACACGGCAGCCCCAGCATTTT. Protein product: CASRTGTRQPQHF.

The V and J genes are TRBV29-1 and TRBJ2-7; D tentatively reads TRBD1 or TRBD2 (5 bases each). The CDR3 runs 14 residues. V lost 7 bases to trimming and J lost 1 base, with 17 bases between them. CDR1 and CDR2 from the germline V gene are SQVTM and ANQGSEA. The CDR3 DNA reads TGCAGCGCCTTCCTCGGGACGTCGTCCTACGAGCAGTACTTC. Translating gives CSAFLGTSSYEQYF.

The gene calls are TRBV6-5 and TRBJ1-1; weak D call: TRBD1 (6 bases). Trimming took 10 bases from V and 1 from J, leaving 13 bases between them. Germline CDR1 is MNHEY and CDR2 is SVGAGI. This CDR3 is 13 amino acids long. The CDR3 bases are TGTGCCATCCGGGGGCTAGCGAACACTGAAGCTTTCTTT. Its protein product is CAIRGLANTEAFF.

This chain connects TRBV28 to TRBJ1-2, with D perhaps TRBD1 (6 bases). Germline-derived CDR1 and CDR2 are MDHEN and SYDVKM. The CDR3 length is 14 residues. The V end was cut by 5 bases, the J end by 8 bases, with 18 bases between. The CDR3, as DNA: TGTGCCAGCAGTGGCCCGGGGGGCGCGTCCGGCTACACCTTC. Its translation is CASSGPGGASGYTF.

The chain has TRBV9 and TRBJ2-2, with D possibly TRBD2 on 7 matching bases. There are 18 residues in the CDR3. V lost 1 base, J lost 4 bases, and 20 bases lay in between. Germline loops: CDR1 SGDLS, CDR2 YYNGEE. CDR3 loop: CASSVLHEGGLVTGELFF. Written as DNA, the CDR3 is TGTGCCAGCAGCGTACTCCATGAGGGGGGGCTAGTCACCGGGGAGCTGTTTTTT.

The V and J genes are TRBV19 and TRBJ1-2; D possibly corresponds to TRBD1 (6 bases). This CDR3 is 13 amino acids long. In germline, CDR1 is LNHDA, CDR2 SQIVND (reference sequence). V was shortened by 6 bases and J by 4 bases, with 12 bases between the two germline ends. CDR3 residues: CASSDRRLYGYTF. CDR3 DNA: TGTGCCAGTAGCGACAGGAGACTCTATGGCTACACCTTC.

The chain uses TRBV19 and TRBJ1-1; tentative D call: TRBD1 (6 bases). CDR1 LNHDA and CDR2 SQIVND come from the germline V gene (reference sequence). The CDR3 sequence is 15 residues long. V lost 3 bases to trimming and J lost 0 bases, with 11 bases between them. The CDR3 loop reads CASSMGGSVNTEAFF. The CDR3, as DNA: TGTGCCAGTAGTATGGGGGGCAGCGTGAACACTGAAGCTTTCTTT.

The CDR3: CASSLGTGAYEQYF. The CDR3 DNA sequence: TGTGCCAGCAGCTTAGGGACAGGAGCCTACGAGCAGTACTTC. The chain employs TRBV11-1 and TRBJ2-7, with TRBD1 matching 7 bases. This CDR3 contains 14 residues. Trimming cost V 1 base and J 2 bases; bases outside gene matches: 2. In germline, CDR1 is SGHAT, CDR2 FQDESV (reference sequence). The variable domain in full, completed from reference TRBV11-1 and TRBJ2-7, reads EAEVAQSPRYKITEKSQAVAFWCDPISGHATLYWYRQILGQGPELLVQFQDESVVDDSQLPKDRFSAERLKGVDSTLKIQPAELGDSAMYLCASSLGTGAYEQYFGPGTRLTVT.

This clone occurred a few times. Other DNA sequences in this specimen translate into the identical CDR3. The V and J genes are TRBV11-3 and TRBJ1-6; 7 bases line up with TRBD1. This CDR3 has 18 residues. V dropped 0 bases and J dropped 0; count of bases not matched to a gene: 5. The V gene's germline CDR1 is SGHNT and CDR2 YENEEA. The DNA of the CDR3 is TGTGCCAGCAGCTTAGATCAGGGGGGAAGCTCCTATAATTCACCCCTCCACTTT. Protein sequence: CASSLDQGGSSYNSPLHF.

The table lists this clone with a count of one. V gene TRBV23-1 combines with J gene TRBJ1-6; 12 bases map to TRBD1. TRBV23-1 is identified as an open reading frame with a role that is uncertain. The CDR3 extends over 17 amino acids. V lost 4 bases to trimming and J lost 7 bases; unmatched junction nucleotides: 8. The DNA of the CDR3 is TGCGCCAGCAGTCGGGACAGGGGGCGATCTAAGAATTCACCCCTCCACTTT. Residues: CASSRDRGRSKNSPLHF.

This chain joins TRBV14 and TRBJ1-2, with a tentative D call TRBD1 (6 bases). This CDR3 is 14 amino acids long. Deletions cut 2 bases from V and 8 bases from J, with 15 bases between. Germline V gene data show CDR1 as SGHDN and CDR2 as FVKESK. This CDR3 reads CASSQTGTQGGYTF. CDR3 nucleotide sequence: TGTGCCAGCAGCCAAACCGGGACCCAGGGGGGCTACACCTTC.

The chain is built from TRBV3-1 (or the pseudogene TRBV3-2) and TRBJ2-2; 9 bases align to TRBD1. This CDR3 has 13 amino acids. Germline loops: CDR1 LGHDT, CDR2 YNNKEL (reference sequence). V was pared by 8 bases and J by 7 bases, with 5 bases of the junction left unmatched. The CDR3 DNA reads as TGTGCCAGCGGTAGACAGGGGGACGGGGAGCTGTTTTTT. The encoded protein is CASGRQGDGELFF.

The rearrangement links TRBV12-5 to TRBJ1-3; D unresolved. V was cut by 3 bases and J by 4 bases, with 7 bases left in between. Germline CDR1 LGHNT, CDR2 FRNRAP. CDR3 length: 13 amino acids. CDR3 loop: CASGFHSGNTIYF. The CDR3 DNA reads TGTGCTAGTGGTTTCCACTCCGGAAACACCATATATTTT.

The CDR3, as DNA: TGTGCCAGCAACCCCCGGGCCCGGGGCGGCGCAGATACGCAGTATTTT. Translation: CASNPRARGGADTQYF. The chain is built from TRBV3-1 (or the pseudogene TRBV3-2) and TRBJ2-3; D is perhaps TRBD1 or TRBD2 (5 bases each). The germline V gene encodes CDR1 LGHDT and CDR2 YNNKEL (reference sequence). This CDR3 has 16 amino acids. The V end was cut by 7 bases, the J end by 4 bases, with 21 bases between.

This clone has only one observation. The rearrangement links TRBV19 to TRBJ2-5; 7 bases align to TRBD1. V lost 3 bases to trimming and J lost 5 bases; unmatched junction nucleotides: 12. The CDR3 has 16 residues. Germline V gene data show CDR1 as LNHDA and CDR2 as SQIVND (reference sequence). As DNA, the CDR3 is TGTGCCAGTAGTATCAGAGGGGGCGCGTTAATGGAGACCCAGTACTTC. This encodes CASSIRGGALMETQYF.

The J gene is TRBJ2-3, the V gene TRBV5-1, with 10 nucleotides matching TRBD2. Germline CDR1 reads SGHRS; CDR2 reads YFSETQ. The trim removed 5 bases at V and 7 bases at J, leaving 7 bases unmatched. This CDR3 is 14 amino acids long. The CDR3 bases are TGCGCCAGCAGGTCTAGCGGGAGTCGTTATACGCAGTATTTT. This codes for CASRSSGSRYTQYF. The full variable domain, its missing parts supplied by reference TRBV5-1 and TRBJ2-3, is KAGVTQTPRYLIKTRGQQVTLSCSPISGHRSVSWYQQTPGQGLQFLFEYFSETQRNKGNFPGRFSGRQFSNSRSEMNVSTLELGDSALYLCASRSSGSRYTQYFGPGTRLTVL.

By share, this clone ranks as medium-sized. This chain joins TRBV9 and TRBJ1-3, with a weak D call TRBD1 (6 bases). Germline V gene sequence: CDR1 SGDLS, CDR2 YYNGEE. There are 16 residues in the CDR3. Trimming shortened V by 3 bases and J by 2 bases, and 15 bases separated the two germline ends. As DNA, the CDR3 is TGTGCCAGCAGCGGGCCTAGGGGGGACACTGGAAACACCATATATTTT. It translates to CASSGPRGDTGNTIYF.

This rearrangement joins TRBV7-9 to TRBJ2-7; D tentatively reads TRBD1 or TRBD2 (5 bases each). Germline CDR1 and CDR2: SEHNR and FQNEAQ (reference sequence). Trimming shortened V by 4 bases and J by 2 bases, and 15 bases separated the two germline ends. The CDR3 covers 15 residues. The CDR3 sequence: CASSSGGSGAYEQYF. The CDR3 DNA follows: TGTGCCAGCAGCTCTGGGGGTAGTGGGGCCTACGAGCAGTACTTC.

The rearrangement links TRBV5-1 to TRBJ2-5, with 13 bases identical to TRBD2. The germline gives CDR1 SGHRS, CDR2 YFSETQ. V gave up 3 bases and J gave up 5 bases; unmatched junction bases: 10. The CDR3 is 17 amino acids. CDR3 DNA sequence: TGCGCCAGCAGCTGGACCGGGACTAGCGGGACCGGGGAGACCCAGTACTTC. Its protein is CASSWTGTSGTGETQYF.

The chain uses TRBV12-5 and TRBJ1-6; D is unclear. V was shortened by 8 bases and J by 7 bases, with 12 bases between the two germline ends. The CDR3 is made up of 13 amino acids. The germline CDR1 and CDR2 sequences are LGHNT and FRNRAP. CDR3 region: CASTAVGNSPLHF. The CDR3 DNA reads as TGTGCTAGTACGGCAGTGGGGAATTCACCCCTCCACTTT.

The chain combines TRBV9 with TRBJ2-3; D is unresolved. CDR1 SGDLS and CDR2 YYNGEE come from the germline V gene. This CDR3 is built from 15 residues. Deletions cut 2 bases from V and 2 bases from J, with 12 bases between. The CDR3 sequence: CASSVGRVDTDTQYF. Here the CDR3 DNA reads TGTGCCAGCAGCGTCGGACGGGTCGACACAGATACGCAGTATTTT.

The CDR3 sequence is CASSLSQSNEKLFF. The CDR3 DNA reads as TGTGCCAGCAGTTTATCCCAGAGTAATGAAAAACTGTTTTTT. The rearrangement links TRBV28 to TRBJ1-4; D is uncertain. V was pared by 1 base and J by 4 bases, with 7 bases between. Germline V gene sequence: CDR1 MDHEN, CDR2 SYDVKM. This CDR3 contains 14 residues.